This TCR beta chain emerged from a study of T cell responses to AZD1222 COVID-19 vaccine. This clone appeared a few times. Libraries were prepared by immunoSEQ multiplex PCR; TCRdb keeps only in-frame clonotypes and omits some of them. The sample has 70,000 to 90,000 clones, about 84% seen once. Sequenced here: peripheral blood, sampled on day 0 of AZD1222 vaccination. This receptor was obtained from an adult in good health.

The CDR3 loop reads CASSWGGAEAFF. Here the CDR3 DNA reads TGTGCCAGCAGTTGGGGGGGTGCTGAAGCTTTCTTT. This chain links TRBV28 with TRBJ1-1; TRBD1 is a possible D gene (5 bases). The V end was cut by 4 bases, the J end by 6 bases, with 9 bases between. The CDR3 sequence is 12 residues long. Germline CDR1 is MDHEN and CDR2 is SYDVKM. Based on the CDR3 plus reference TRBV28 and TRBJ1-1, the full variable domain is DVKVTQSSRYLVKRTGEKVFLECVQDMDHENMFWYRQDPGLGLRLIYFSYDVKMKEKGDIPEGYSVSREKKERFSLILESASTNQTSMYLCASSWGGAEAFFGQGTRLTVV.